This T cell receptor beta chain stems from a study of cytomegalovirus exposure and HLA in healthy donors. The study's findings and limits: Some TCR beta chains (over 150 of them) were listed as cytomegalovirus-associated. Most observed TCR sequences were rare, whereas some public TCRs were detected in many donors. Testing in vitro showed three CMV-associated chains specific for CMV antigens.

The CDR3 consists of 17 residues. With V trimmed by 4 bases and J by 5 bases, 14 bases remained unmatched. Germline V gives CDR1 SGHNT, CDR2 YYREEE (reference sequence). To note about this clone: Its target is unknown.

Repertoires were generated with immunoSEQ multiplex PCR, while TCRdb's copy carries only in-frame clones and drops some. The sample has about 49,000 clones; roughly 92% are singletons. These donors were members of the 120-subject validation cohort, a group separate from the roughly 670-subject first cohort. This TCR derives from a man between 18 and 29 years old in good health and CMV-seronegative. Sequenced sample: PBMCs. The chain uses TRBV5-4 and TRBJ2-3; TRBD1 agrees at 9 bases. The CDR3 DNA is TGTGCCAGCAGCGGGCGGACAGGGGATCCCTTGGGAGATACGCAGTATTTT. It translates to CASSGRTGDPLGDTQYF.